These T cell receptor beta chains were read from a single sample in a study of Graves' ophthalmopathy and Graves' hyperthyroidism. TCRdb redid the calling of the multiplex PCR reads with MiXCR, one entry per CDR3 protein. The table records a few hundred thousand distinct CDR3 sequences, 39% of them present only once. Sequencing was done on a sample of peripheral blood or thyroid tissue (not recorded which). These receptors all come from an adult man with Graves' hyperthyroidism. Each CDR3 is given with its conserved first and last residue. A D gene is named only where the DNA matches it firmly. Rows may omit the clone size; those that give it use once, few, many or a size class.

NA TRBJ2-5 TRBV15 14 many CATSRGRDGETQYF TGTGCCACCAGCAGAGGACGGGATGGAGAGACCCAGTACTTC
NA TRBJ1-2 TRBV20-1 15 NA CSASRDSGEGYGYTF TGCAGTGCTAGTAGAGACTCAGGAGAGGGATATGGCTACACCTTC
NA TRBJ1-2 TRBV24-1 13 NA CATSDAQQGGYTF TGTGCCACCAGTGACGCCCAACAGGGTGGCTACACCTTC
NA TRBJ1-1 TRBV27 16 many CASSISGTIMNTEAFF TGTGCCAGCAGTATCTCCGGGACGATCATGAACACTGAAGCTTTCTTT
NA TRBJ2-3 TRBV7-9 14 few CASSLARGTDTQYF TGTGCCAGCAGTTTAGCCAGGGGCACAGATACGCAGTATTTT
NA TRBJ2-7 TRBV29-1 12 once CSVGPRRYEQYF TGCAGCGTTGGCCCCCGGAGGTACGAGCAGTACTTC
TRBD1 TRBJ2-7 TRBV12-5 15 many CASGLQGQGDYEQYF TGTGCTAGTGGGCTACAGGGACAGGGGGACTACGAGCAGTACTTC
NA TRBJ1-1 TRBV6-1 15 many CASSEARGVYTEAFF TGTGCCAGCAGTGAAGCGCGAGGTGTCTACACTGAAGCTTTCTTT
NA TRBJ1-5 TRBV24-1 16 NA CATSAGLGGSNRPQHF TGTGCCACCAGTGCTGGCCTCGGCGGGAGCAACCGGCCCCAGCATTTT
NA TRBJ1-4 TRBV5-1 16 NA CASSFQGSPYNEKLFF TGCGCCAGCAGCTTCCAGGGCAGTCCCTACAATGAAAAACTGTTTTTT
NA TRBJ2-3 TRBV7-9 15 many CASSLIGGQADTQYF TGTGCCAGCAGCTTAATAGGGGGGCAGGCAGATACGCAGTATTTT
TRBD1 TRBJ1-1 TRBV5-1 13 many CASSLAGTAEAFF TGCGCCAGCAGCTTGGCCGGGACAGCAGAAGCTTTCTTT
TRBD1 TRBJ2-5 TRBV25-1 15 NA CSSSLRTGGEESQYF TGTTCCAGCTCTCTTAGGACAGGGGGCGAGGAGTCCCAATACTTC
NA TRBJ1-3 TRBV3-1 15 few CASSYGLSSGNTIYF TGTGCCAGCAGCTACGGCCTCTCCTCTGGAAACACCATATATTTT
NA TRBJ1-5 TRBV20-1 13 NA CSASLAGQETQHF TGCAGTGCTAGCCTAGCGGGGCAAGAGACCCAGCATTTT
TRBD2 TRBJ2-1 TRBV29-1 15 NA CSVEDQTSALNEQFF TGCAGCGTTGAAGATCAAACTAGCGCCCTGAATGAGCAGTTCTTC
TRBD1 TRBJ2-7 TRBV20-1 13 many CSAGDSRIYEQYF TGCAGTGCAGGGGACAGTAGAATTTACGAGCAGTACTTC
NA TRBJ2-2 TRBV15 9 NA CGSTGELFF TGTGGCTCAACCGGGGAGCTGTTTTTT
TRBD1 TRBJ1-1 TRBV27 14 NA CASRLGTGQTEAFF TGTGCCAGCAGGTTAGGGACAGGTCAAACTGAAGCTTTCTTT
NA TRBJ1-1 TRBV2 14 many CASSEAGGSTEAFF TGTGCCAGCAGTGAAGCAGGAGGATCCACTGAAGCTTTCTTT
NA TRBJ2-5 TRBV10-3 13 NA CAISVTTQETQYF TGTGCCATCAGTGTAACGACCCAAGAGACCCAGTACTTC
NA TRBJ2-7 TRBV12-5 16 many CASGLAPGRLIYEQYF TGTGCTAGTGGTTTGGCTCCGGGACGGTTAATCTACGAGCAGTACTTC
NA TRBJ1-2 TRBV15 12 NA CATSREGYGYTF TGTGCCACCAGCAGAGAAGGCTATGGCTACACCTTC
TRBD1 TRBJ2-7 TRBV6-5 18 NA CASSYPTGVPRNVYEQYF TGTGCCAGCAGTTACCCGACAGGGGTGCCGAGGAACGTCTACGAGCAGTACTTC
NA TRBJ1-1 TRBV5-4 15 many CASSLSREWNTEAFF TGTGCCAGCAGCTTGTCTCGGGAGTGGAACACTGAAGCTTTCTTT
TRBD1 TRBJ1-1 TRBV5-1 12 many CASSLGQGTAFF TGCGCCAGCAGCCTAGGACAGGGGACAGCTTTCTTT
NA TRBJ2-1 TRBV7-9 13 NA CASSSLTVNEQFF TGCGCCAGCAGCTCGTTGACAGTCAATGAGCAGTTCTTC